These 20 T cell receptor beta chains were sequenced from one sample in a study of T-cell reconstitution after alpha-beta-depleted transplantation in children. Researchers prepared the TCRbeta library using unique molecular identifiers, the study reports. TCRdb re-analysed the PCR reads in MiXCR, keeping a single row per CDR3 protein. The sample shows 90,000 to 120,000 distinct CDR3 sequences, approximately 6.6% of them seen only once. The sample consisted of PBMCs, mostly from graft donor cells, taken 360 days after TCRalphabeta/CD19-depleted stem cell transplant. These receptors were obtained from a male patient aged 2 to 9 who had a stem cell transplant for acute lymphoblastic leukemia, so the T cells may come from the graft donor.

This clonotype was counted at least ten times. The J gene is TRBJ2-5, the V gene TRBV11-2; D remains unclear. V lost 1 base and J lost 2, with 8 bases in between. This CDR3 is 14 amino acids long. Germline CDR1 SGHAT, CDR2 FQNNGV. The CDR3 nucleotides read TGTGCCAGCAGCTTAGTGGGCAGTCAAGAGACCCAGTACTTC. It specifies CASSLVGSQETQYF.

The genes are TRBV7-6 and TRBJ1-1; D unresolved. Germline loops: CDR1 SGHVS, CDR2 FNYEAQ. Trimming shortened V by 0 bases and J by 2 bases, and 19 bases separated the two germline ends. CDR3 length: 18 residues. The CDR3 spells CASSLAFAPMRFNTEAFF. CDR3 nucleotides: TGTGCCAGCAGCTTAGCGTTTGCGCCCATGCGCTTTAACACTGAAGCTTTCTTT.

This clonotype has just a few counts. V is TRBV20-1 and J is TRBJ2-3, with D unclear. The germline gives CDR1 DFQATT, CDR2 SNEGSKA (reference sequence). The length of the CDR3 is 12 residues. V was pared by 3 bases and J by 2 bases, with 6 bases between. CDR3 in DNA: TGCAGTGCTAGCCGTTACACAGATACGCAGTATTTT. Protein product: CSASRYTDTQYF.

The chain recombines TRBV18 with TRBJ2-7, with 13 bases identical to TRBD2. The CDR3 has 16 residues. The trim removed 2 bases at V and 3 bases at J, leaving 4 bases unmatched. CDR1 KGHSH and CDR2 LQKENI come from the germline V gene. CDR3 residues: CASSPSGLAGNYEQYF. The CDR3, as DNA: TGTGCCAGCTCACCATCGGGACTAGCGGGGAACTACGAGCAGTACTTC.

This clonotype was seen ten or more times. CDR3 amino acids: CASSDRAYQETQYF. CDR3 sequence (DNA): TGCGCCAGCAGCGACAGGGCGTACCAAGAGACCCAGTACTTC. The chain recombines TRBV10-1 with TRBJ2-5, with 7 nucleotides matching TRBD1. This CDR3 region has 14 residues. Trimming cost V 6 bases and J 0 bases; bases outside gene matches: 4. Germline V lookup: CDR1 WNHNN, CDR2 SYGVQD (reference sequence).

Many counts were recorded for this clonotype. The chain employs TRBV7-9 and TRBJ1-1; no clear D. CDR1 and CDR2 from the germline V gene are SEHNR and FQNEAQ (reference sequence). This CDR3 is 16 amino acids long. Trimming left V 0 bases short and J 1 base short, with 12 bases between. The CDR3 nucleotides are TGTGCCAGCAGCTTAGCGGTTTCAGGATGGAACACTGAAGCTTTCTTT. It encodes CASSLAVSGWNTEAFF. Combining the CDR3 with reference TRBV7-9 and TRBJ1-1 gives the whole variable domain DTGVSQNPRHKITKRGQNVTFRCDPISEHNRLYWYRQTLGQGPEFLTYFQNEAQLEKSRLLSDRFSAERPKGSFSTLEIQRTEQGDSAMYLCASSLAVSGWNTEAFFGQGTRLTVV.

This clonotype was recorded many times. V usage is TRBV5-1 and J usage is TRBJ2-7; the match to TRBD2 covers 7 bases. The length of the CDR3 is 19 residues. The V gene's germline CDR1 is SGHRS and CDR2 YFSETQ. J lost 3 bases, V lost 1 base, and 19 bases had no gene match. This chain's CDR3 is CASSLPGREGNPVLYEQYF. The DNA for the CDR3 is TGCGCCAGCAGCTTGCCAGGGAGGGAAGGGAATCCCGTCCTCTACGAGCAGTACTTC.

This clonotype was seen many times. The CDR3 nucleotides read TGTGCCAGCAGCGCCCGGGACAGAACCTACGAGCAGTACTTC. Its protein is CASSARDRTYEQYF. The genes are TRBV9 and TRBJ2-7, with 7 nucleotides matching TRBD1. There are 14 residues in the CDR3. V lost 3 bases to trimming and J lost 2 bases; unmatched junction nucleotides: 5. From germline, CDR1 is SGDLS and CDR2 YYNGEE.

This clonotype was recorded at least ten times. The chain carries TRBV5-1 and TRBJ2-7; 12 bases agree with TRBD2. Per germline, CDR1 SGHRS and CDR2 YFSETQ. V trimming: 3 bases; J trimming: 3 bases; junction bases outside the gene matches: 4. The CDR3 loop spans 15 amino acids. This CDR3 is CASSWGLAGYYEQYF. CDR3 nucleotides: TGCGCCAGCAGCTGGGGACTAGCGGGCTACTACGAGCAGTACTTC.

This clonotype was counted many times. V is TRBV29-1 and J is TRBJ2-1, with TRBD2 matching 14 bases. This CDR3 contains 17 residues. The trim removed 3 bases at V and 0 bases at J, leaving 4 bases unmatched. From germline, CDR1 is SQVTM and CDR2 ANQGSEA. Written as DNA, the CDR3 is TGCAGCGTTGAGGGACTAGCGGGGGAAAGCTCCTACAATGAGCAGTTCTTC. Protein: CSVEGLAGESSYNEQFF.

This clonotype was recorded at least ten times. V usage is TRBV7-2 and J usage is TRBJ2-1; 8 bases are shared with TRBD2. The CDR3 is made up of 14 amino acids. Germline V gene sequence: CDR1 SGHTA, CDR2 FQGNSA. V lost 7 bases, J lost 4 bases, and 6 bases stayed unmatched. The CDR3 sequence: CASKGPGGYNEQFF. CDR3 sequence (DNA): TGTGCCAGCAAGGGTCCGGGAGGGTACAATGAGCAGTTCTTC.

This clonotype was counted at least ten times. The chain recombines TRBV4-2 with TRBJ1-1, with D possibly being TRBD1 (5 bases). The germline V gene encodes CDR1 LGHNA and CDR2 YNFKEQ. The CDR3 consists of 15 residues. V lost 5 bases, J lost 5 bases, and 18 bases lay in between. The CDR3 protein is CASSGPEGRRTEAFF. DNA for the CDR3: TGTGCCAGCAGCGGGCCCGAGGGGAGACGGACTGAAGCTTTCTTT.

This clonotype was counted between two and nine times. This rearrangement joins TRBV4-1 to TRBJ2-5; D may be TRBD1 (6 bases). CDR3 size: 11 residues. Germline V gene data show CDR1 as MGHRA and CDR2 as YSYEKL. Trimming removed 6 bases at V and 7 bases at J, with 9 bases between. This CDR3 is CASSRGGTQYF. CDR3 coding DNA: TGCGCCAGCAGTCGAGGGGGGACCCAGTACTTC.

This clonotype was seen at least ten times. This rearrangement joins TRBV6-2 or TRBV6-3 to TRBJ2-1; 10 bases match TRBD2. Unmatched junction bases numbered 3, after V lost 0 bases and J lost 7 bases. Germline loops: CDR1 MNHEY, CDR2 SVGEGT. The CDR3 totals 15 residues. CDR3 residues: CASSYSSGGKNEQFF. The CDR3 DNA is TGTGCCAGCAGTTACTCTAGCGGGGGGAAGAATGAGCAGTTCTTC.

This clonotype was counted at least ten times. The rearrangement links TRBV24-1 to TRBJ2-5; D not certain. V was shortened by 5 bases and J by 1 base, with 7 bases between the two germline ends. The CDR3 covers 13 residues. CDR1 is KGHDR and CDR2 is SFDVKD in the germline V gene. CDR3: CATSGRAQETQYF. The CDR3 DNA is TGTGCCACCAGTGGAAGGGCCCAAGAGACCCAGTACTTC.

The chain employs TRBV4-3 and TRBJ2-2; D is ambiguous. CDR3 length equals 17 residues. V was shortened by 0 bases and J by 6 bases, with 17 bases between the two germline ends. CDR1 is LGHNA and CDR2 is YSLEER in the germline V gene. The CDR3 DNA follows: TGCGCCAGCAGCCAAGAGATCCCAGACTCGTCCGCCGGGGAGCTGTTTTTT. Its protein is CASSQEIPDSSAGELFF.

This clonotype has only a few counts. J is TRBJ2-7 and V is TRBV7-9; D may be TRBD1 (5 bases). This CDR3 is 15 amino acids long. Germline lookup yields CDR1 SEHNR and CDR2 FQNEAQ (reference sequence). The ends were cut back, 5 bases at V and 0 bases at J, with 14 bases in the middle. Here the CDR3 DNA reads TGTGCCAGCAGCACCCTAGGGGCCAGCTCCTACGAGCAGTACTTC. Its protein product is CASSTLGASSYEQYF.

The chain carries TRBV11-2 and TRBJ2-1; 12 nucleotides agree with TRBD2. Trimming cost V 5 bases and J 12 bases; bases outside gene matches: 8. Germline loops: CDR1 SGHAT, CDR2 FQNNGV. CDR3 length: 14 residues. This CDR3 is CASSTSGGSRGQFF. As DNA, the CDR3 is TGTGCCAGCAGCACTAGCGGGGGGAGTCGGGGGCAGTTCTTC.

There are many counts of this clonotype. The chain has TRBV7-9 and TRBJ2-5; possibly TRBD1 for D (6 bases). Germline V gene data show CDR1 as SEHNR and CDR2 as FQNEAQ (reference sequence). The germline V and J ends were trimmed by 4 bases and 5 bases, with 14 bases remaining between them. CDR3 length: 14 amino acids. CDR3 amino acids: CASSSPDRVETQYF. CDR3 DNA sequence: TGTGCCAGCAGCTCTCCGGACAGAGTGGAGACCCAGTACTTC.

Details on this clonotype: Possible read error: a much larger clone is one base away. The genes are TRBV24-1 and TRBJ2-2; possible D gene TRBD1, 6 bases. Per germline, CDR1 KGHDR and CDR2 SFDVKD. The CDR3 totals 17 residues. V was trimmed by 5 bases and J by 1 base, leaving 16 bases between them. In DNA, the CDR3 is TGTGCCACCAGTGCCTCGGACAGCGAAGGGAACACCGGGGAGCTGTTTTTT. Its protein is CATSASDSEGNTGELFF.